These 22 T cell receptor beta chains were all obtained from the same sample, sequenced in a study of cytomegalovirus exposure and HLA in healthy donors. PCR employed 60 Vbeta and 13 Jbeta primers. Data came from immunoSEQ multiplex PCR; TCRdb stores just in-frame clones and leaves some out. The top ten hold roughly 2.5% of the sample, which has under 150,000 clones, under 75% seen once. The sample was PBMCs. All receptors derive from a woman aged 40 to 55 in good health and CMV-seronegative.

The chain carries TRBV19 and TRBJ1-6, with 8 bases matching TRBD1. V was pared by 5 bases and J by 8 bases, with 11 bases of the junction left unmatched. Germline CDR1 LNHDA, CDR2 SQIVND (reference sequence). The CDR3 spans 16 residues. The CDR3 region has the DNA TGTGCCAGTAGTCGACAGGGGTTGCGATTGGATTCACCCCTCCACTTT. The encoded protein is CASSRQGLRLDSPLHF.

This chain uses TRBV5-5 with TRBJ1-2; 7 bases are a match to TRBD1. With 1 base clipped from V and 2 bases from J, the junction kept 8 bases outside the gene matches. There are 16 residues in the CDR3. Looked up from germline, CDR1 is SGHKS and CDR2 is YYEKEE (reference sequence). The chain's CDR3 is CASSLTKDRPNYGYTF. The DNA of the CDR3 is TGTGCCAGCAGCTTGACGAAGGACAGGCCGAACTATGGCTACACCTTC.

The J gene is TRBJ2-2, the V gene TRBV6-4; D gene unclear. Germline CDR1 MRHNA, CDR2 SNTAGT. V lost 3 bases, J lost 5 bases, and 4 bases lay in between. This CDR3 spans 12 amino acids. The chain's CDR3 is CASSDSTGELFF. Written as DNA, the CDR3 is TGTGCCAGCAGTGATTCGACCGGGGAGCTGTTTTTT.

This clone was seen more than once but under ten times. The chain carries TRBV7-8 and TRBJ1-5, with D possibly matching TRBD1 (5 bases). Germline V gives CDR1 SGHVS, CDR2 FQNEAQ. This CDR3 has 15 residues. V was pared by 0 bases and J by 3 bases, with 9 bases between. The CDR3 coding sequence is TGTGCCAGCAGCTTAGCCGCAGGGCTCAATCAGCCCCAGCATTTT. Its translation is CASSLAAGLNQPQHF.

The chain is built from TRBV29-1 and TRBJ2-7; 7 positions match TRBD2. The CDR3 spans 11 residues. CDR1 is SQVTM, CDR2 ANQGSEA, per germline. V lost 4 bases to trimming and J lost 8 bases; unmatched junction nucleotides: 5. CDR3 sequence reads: CSVVGEGKQYF. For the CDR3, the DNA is TGCAGCGTTGTGGGGGAGGGCAAGCAGTACTTC.

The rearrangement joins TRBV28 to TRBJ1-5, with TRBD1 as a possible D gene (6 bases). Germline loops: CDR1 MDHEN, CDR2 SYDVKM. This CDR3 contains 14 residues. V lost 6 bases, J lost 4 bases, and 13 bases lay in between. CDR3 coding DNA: TGTGCCAGCAGCACGACAGGCGGGAATCAGCCCCAGCATTTT. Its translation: CASSTTGGNQPQHF.

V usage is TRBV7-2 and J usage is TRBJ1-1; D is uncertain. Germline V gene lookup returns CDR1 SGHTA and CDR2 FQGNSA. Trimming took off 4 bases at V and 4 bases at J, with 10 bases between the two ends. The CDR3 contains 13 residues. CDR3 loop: CASSSGGSTEAFF. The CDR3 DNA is TGTGCCAGCAGCTCCGGAGGTAGCACTGAAGCTTTCTTT.

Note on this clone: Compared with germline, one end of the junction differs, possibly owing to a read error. In DNA, the CDR3 is TGTGCCATCAGTGAAGAGCAGAACTATGGCTACACCTTT. Translation: CAISEEQNYGYTF. The chain recombines TRBV10-3 with TRBJ1-2; no definite D call. Germline loops: CDR1 ENHRY, CDR2 SYGVKD. CDR3 size: 13 residues.

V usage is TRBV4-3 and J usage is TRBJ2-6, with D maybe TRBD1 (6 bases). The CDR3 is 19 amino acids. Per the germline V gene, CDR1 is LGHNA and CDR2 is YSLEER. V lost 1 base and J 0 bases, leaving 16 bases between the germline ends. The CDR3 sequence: CASSQVRGQGGSGANVLTF. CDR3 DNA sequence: TGCGCCAGCAGCCAAGTTAGGGGCCAAGGGGGCTCTGGGGCCAACGTCCTGACTTTC.

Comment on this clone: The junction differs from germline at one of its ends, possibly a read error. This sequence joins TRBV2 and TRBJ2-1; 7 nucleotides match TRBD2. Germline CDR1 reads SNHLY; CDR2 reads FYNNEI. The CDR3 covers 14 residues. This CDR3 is CASSGEGSYNEQFF. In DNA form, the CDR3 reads TGTGCCAGTAGTGGGGAGGGATCCTACAATGAGCAGTTCTTC.

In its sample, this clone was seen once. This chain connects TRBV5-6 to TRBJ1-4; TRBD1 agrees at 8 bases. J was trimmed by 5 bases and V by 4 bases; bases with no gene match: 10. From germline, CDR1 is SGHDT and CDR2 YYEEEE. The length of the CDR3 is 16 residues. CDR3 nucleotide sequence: TGTGCCAGCAGCCCCCGGCCGGGACAGGCAAATGAAAAACTGTTTTTT. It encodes CASSPRPGQANEKLFF. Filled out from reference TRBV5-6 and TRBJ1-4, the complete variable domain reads DAGVTQSPTHLIKTRGQQVTLRCSPKSGHDTVSWYQQALGQGPQFIFQYYEEEERQRGNFPDRFSGHQFPNYSSELNVNALLLGDSALYLCASSPRPGQANEKLFFGSGTQLSVL.

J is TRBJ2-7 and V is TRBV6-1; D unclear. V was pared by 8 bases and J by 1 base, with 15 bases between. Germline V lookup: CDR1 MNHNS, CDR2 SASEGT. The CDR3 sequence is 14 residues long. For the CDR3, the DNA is TGTGCCAGCCCCAGAGGAGACCGGTCCTACGAGCAGTACTTC. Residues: CASPRGDRSYEQYF.

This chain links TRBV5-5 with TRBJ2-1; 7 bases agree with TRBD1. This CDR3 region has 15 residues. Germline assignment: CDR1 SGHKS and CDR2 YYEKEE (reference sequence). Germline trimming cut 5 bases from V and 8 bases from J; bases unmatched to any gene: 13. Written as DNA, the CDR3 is TGTGCCAGCAGTTATACCGGGACAGTAGGCTATGAGCAGTTCTTC. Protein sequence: CASSYTGTVGYEQFF.

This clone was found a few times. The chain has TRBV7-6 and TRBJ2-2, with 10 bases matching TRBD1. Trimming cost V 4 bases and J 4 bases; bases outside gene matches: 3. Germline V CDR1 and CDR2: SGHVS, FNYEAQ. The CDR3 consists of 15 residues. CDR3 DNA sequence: TGTGCCAGCAGCTCGACAGGGGGCCGCACCGGGGAGCTGTTTTTT. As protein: CASSSTGGRTGELFF. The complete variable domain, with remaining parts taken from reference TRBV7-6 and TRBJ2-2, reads GAGVSQSPRYKVTKRGQDVALRCDPISGHVSLYWYRQALGQGPEFLTYFNYEAQQDKSGLPNDRFSAERPEGSISTLTIQRTEQRDSAMYRCASSSTGGRTGELFFGEGSRLTVL.

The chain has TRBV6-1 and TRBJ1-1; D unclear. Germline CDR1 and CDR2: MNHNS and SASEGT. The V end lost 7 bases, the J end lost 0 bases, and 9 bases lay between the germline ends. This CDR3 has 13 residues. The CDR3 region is CASTVFMNTEAFF. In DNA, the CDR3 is TGTGCCAGCACCGTTTTTATGAACACTGAAGCTTTCTTT.

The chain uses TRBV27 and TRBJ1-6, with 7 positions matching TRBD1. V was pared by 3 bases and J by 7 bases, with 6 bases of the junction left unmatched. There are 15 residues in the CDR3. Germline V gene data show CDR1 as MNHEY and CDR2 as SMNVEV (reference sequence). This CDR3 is CASSLTGLGNSPLHF. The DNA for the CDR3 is TGTGCCAGCAGTTTGACAGGGTTGGGAAATTCACCCCTCCACTTT.

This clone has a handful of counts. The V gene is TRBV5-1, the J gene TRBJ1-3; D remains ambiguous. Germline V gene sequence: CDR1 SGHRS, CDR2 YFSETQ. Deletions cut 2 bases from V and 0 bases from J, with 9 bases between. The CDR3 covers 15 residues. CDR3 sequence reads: CASSLDISSGNTIYF. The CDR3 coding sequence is TGCGCCAGCAGCTTAGACATTTCCTCTGGAAACACCATATATTTT.

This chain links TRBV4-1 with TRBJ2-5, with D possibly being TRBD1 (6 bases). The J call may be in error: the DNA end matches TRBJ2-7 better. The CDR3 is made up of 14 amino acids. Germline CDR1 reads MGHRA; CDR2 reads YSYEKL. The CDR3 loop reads CASSPLRGTYEQYF. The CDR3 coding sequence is TGCGCCAGCAGCCCCTTAAGGGGGACCTACGAGCAGTACTTC.

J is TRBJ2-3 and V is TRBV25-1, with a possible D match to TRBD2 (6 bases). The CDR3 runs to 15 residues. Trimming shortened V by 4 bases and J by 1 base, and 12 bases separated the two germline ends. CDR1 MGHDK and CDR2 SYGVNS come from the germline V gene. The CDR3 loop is CASSVGGDGTDTQYF. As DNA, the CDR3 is TGTGCCAGCAGTGTCGGAGGGGACGGCACAGATACGCAGTATTTT.

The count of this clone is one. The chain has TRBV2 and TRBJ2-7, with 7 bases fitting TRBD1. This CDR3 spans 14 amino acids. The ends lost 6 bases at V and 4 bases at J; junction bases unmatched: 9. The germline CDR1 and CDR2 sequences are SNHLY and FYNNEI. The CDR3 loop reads CASRRGQESYEQYF. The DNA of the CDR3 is TGTGCCAGCAGGAGAGGACAGGAGTCATACGAGCAGTACTTC.

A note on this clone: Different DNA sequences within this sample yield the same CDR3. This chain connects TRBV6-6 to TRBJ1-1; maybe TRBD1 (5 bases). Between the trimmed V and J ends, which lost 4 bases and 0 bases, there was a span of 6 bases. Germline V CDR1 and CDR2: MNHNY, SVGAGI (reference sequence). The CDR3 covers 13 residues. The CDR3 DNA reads TGTGCCAGCAGTTCCAGGGTGAACACTGAAGCTTTCTTT. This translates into CASSSRVNTEAFF.

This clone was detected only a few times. The CDR3 region is CASSSRQGGDSPLHF. The CDR3 bases are TGTGCCAGCAGCTCCCGACAGGGAGGAGATTCACCCCTCCACTTT. The chain couples TRBV5-5 to TRBJ1-6; 7 bases fit TRBD1. Germline V gives CDR1 SGHKS, CDR2 YYEKEE (reference sequence). V was pared by 3 bases and J by 8 bases, with 8 bases of the junction left unmatched. The CDR3 is 15 residues long.